Listed below are T cell receptor beta chains from one sample, sequenced in a study of cytomegalovirus exposure and HLA in healthy donors. Using immunoSEQ multiplex PCR, the repertoire was profiled, and TCRdb retains in-frame clones only, with some absent. Of hundreds of thousands of clones detected, about 80% appear once; the ten largest clones hold 6%. Sample: PBMCs. The source of these receptors is a man aged 35 to 55 in good health and CMV-seropositive. CDR3s include the opening cysteine and the closing phenylalanine or tryptophan. A D gene is named only where the DNA matches it firmly. Not all rows give a size; the values are once, few, many and, for expanded clones, a class.

d_gene	v_gene	j_gene	abundance	CDR3aa	CDR3nt
NA	TRBV10-2	TRBJ1-1	NA	CASSETGYTEAFF	TGCGCCAGCAGTGAGACAGGCTACACTGAAGCTTTCTTT
TRBD1	TRBV29-1	TRBJ2-6	NA	CSVEQGGNSGANVLTF	TGCAGCGTAGAACAGGGGGGCAACTCTGGGGCCAACGTCCTGACTTTC
TRBD2	TRBV5-1	TRBJ2-1	NA	CASSPSGKPSYNEQFF	TGCGCCAGCAGTCCGAGCGGGAAGCCTTCCTACAATGAGCAGTTCTTC
NA	TRBV7-2	TRBJ2-1	NA	CASSLPGMFNNEQFF	TGTGCCAGCAGCTTACCCGGGATGTTCAACAATGAGCAGTTCTTC
NA	TRBV6-6	TRBJ2-2	NA	CASSYSRTGELFF	TGTGCCAGCAGTTACTCGAGGACCGGGGAGCTGTTTTTT
NA	TRBV27	TRBJ1-5	few	CASSLSTGNQPQHF	TGTGCCAGCAGTTTGAGTACAGGCAATCAGCCCCAGCATTTT
NA	TRBV23-1	TRBJ1-5	few	CASRRLQPQHF	TGCGCCAGCAGGCGATTACAGCCCCAGCATTTT
NA	TRBV2	TRBJ1-1	few	CAGRVMNTEAFF	TGTGCTGGTCGAGTCATGAACACTGAAGCTTTCTTT
NA	TRBV5-5	TRBJ1-1	NA	CASSLDGSNLNTEAFF	TGTGCCAGCAGCTTGGACGGGAGCAATCTGAACACTGAAGCTTTCTTT
TRBD1	TRBV7-2	TRBJ2-5	once	CASSLGDRGPETQYF	TGTGCCAGCAGCTTAGGGGACAGGGGGCCTGAGACCCAGTACTTC